The 26 T cell receptor beta chains below were found in one sample sequenced in a study of OX40 agonist ivuxolimab in advanced cancers. The method behind the library was the immunoSEQ multiplex PCR assay. The table comes from immuneACCESS by way of TCRdb, which keeps in-frame sequences with V and J called. Part of the clones is missing from these tables; in studies checked, under half for an unresolved V gene and the rest for unknown reasons. In this sample the table shows 65,000 to 95,000 clones, about nine tenths of which occur a single time. Of the sample, about 0.3% is held by the ten largest clones. The sequencing here drew on CD4+ or CD8+ T cells sorted from blood, taken in a trial of the OX40 agonist ivuxolimab. These receptors originate from an adult with an advanced solid tumor such as melanoma, head and neck, liver or kidney cancer.

The chain is built from TRBV7-2 and TRBJ1-2, with D possibly matching TRBD1 (6 bases). V dropped 5 bases and J dropped 4 bases, with 14 bases sitting between them. Germline CDR1 is SGHTA and CDR2 is FQGNSA. The CDR3 covers 14 residues. CDR3 DNA sequence: TGTGCCAGCAGCCCCCTGGGAGGGGGCTATGGCTACACCTTC. It translates to CASSPLGGGYGYTF.

This sequence joins TRBV6-5 and TRBJ1-2; perhaps TRBD1 as D (5 bases). The germline gives CDR1 MNHEY, CDR2 SVGAGI. Trimming stripped 5 bases from V and 3 bases from J, with 13 bases between. This CDR3 region has 14 residues. The CDR3 DNA follows: TGTGCCAGCAGTGGGGACGTATGGGACTATGGCTACACCTTC. Its translation is CASSGDVWDYGYTF.

The chain carries TRBV9 and TRBJ1-3; D uncertain. Looked up from germline, CDR1 is SGDLS and CDR2 is YYNGEE. The CDR3 consists of 14 residues. Between the trimmed V and J ends, which lost 4 bases and 0 bases, there was a span of 8 bases. The CDR3 DNA reads as TGTGCCAGCAGCCCGGGAAGCTCTGGAAACACCATATATTTT. Translating gives CASSPGSSGNTIYF. The whole variable domain, filled in from reference TRBV9 and TRBJ1-3, reads DSGVTQTPKHLITATGQRVTLRCSPRSGDLSVYWYQQSLDQGLQFLIQYYNGEERAKGNILERFSAQQFPDLHSELNLSSLELGDSALYFCASSPGSSGNTIYFGEGSWLTVV.

The V call is TRBV6-5, the J call TRBJ2-7; perhaps TRBD1 as D (6 bases). This CDR3 region has 14 residues. V lost 4 bases, J lost 7 bases, and 17 bases lay in between. Per the germline V gene, CDR1 is MNHEY and CDR2 is SVGAGI. This chain's CDR3 is CASSSSGQSSEQYV. CDR3 sequence (DNA): TGTGCCAGCAGTTCCTCCGGACAGTCCTCAGAGCAGTACGTC.

This clone has a single count. The V and J genes are TRBV19 and TRBJ1-5, with 8 bases identical to TRBD1. The CDR3 has 15 residues. The J segment lost 4 bases and the V segment lost 8 bases, leaving 10 bases of the junction unmatched. Germline loops: CDR1 LNHDA, CDR2 SQIVND (reference sequence). CDR3 nucleotides: TGTGCCAGTTCGTCCCGGGACAGGCTTAATCAGCCCCAGCATTTT. It is translated as CASSSRDRLNQPQHF.

The CDR3 loop is CASSQTRTGVSPLHF. CDR3 bases: TGTGCCAGCAGCCAAACGCGGACAGGGGTTTCACCCCTCCACTTT. The V call is TRBV14, the J call TRBJ1-6, with 9 bases lining up with TRBD1. The CDR3 is made up of 15 amino acids. V was clipped by 2 bases and J by 9 bases; unmatched bases: 5. From germline, CDR1 is SGHDN and CDR2 FVKESK.

The V and J genes are TRBV7-6 and TRBJ2-1, with 7 bases matching TRBD1. Germline-derived CDR1 and CDR2 are SGHVS and FNYEAQ. The CDR3 loop spans 18 amino acids. Trimming took 1 base from V and 0 from J; bases not matched to a gene: 9. This CDR3 reads CASSLVGKGQNSYNEQFF. In nucleotides, the CDR3 is TGTGCCAGCAGCTTAGTCGGGAAGGGACAGAACTCCTACAATGAGCAGTTCTTC. Based on the CDR3 plus reference TRBV7-6 and TRBJ2-1, the full variable domain is GAGVSQSPRYKVTKRGQDVALRCDPISGHVSLYWYRQALGQGPEFLTYFNYEAQQDKSGLPNDRFSAERPEGSISTLTIQRTEQRDSAMYRCASSLVGKGQNSYNEQFFGPGTRLTVL.

CDR3 DNA sequence: TGTGCCAGTAGTACGACAGGGAAGGCAACTAATGAAAAACTGTTTTTT. Encoded protein: CASSTTGKATNEKLFF. The chain couples TRBV19 to TRBJ1-4, with 7 bases matching TRBD1. Germline trimming cut 4 bases from V and 0 bases from J; bases unmatched to any gene: 5. Germline CDR1 and CDR2: LNHDA and SQIVND (reference sequence). The CDR3 contains 16 residues.

The chain combines TRBV6-1 with TRBJ1-5; the D is unclear. This CDR3 is 16 amino acids long. Between the trimmed V and J ends, which lost 2 bases and 0 bases, there was a span of 11 bases. CDR1 and CDR2 from the germline V gene are MNHNS and SASEGT. DNA of the CDR3: TGTGCCAGCAGTGAAATACAGAGATATAGCAATCAGCCCCAGCATTTT. Protein sequence: CASSEIQRYSNQPQHF.

This clone has a handful of counts. This sequence joins TRBV6-5 and TRBJ1-2; no clear D gene. Germline V gene sequence: CDR1 MNHEY, CDR2 SVGAGI. This CDR3 spans 12 amino acids. Trimming shortened V by 6 bases and J by 8 bases, and 13 bases separated the two germline ends. The DNA for the CDR3 is TGTGCCAGCAGCCGCCGCGACTGGGGCTACACCTTC. Its protein product is CASSRRDWGYTF.

J is TRBJ1-5 and V is TRBV6-6, with D uncertain. The V end was cut by 5 bases, the J end by 0 bases, with 8 bases between. The CDR3 length is 14 residues. Germline CDR1 is MNHNY and CDR2 is SVGAGI (reference sequence). CDR3 in DNA: TGTGCCAGCAGTCGTACCCCTAGCAATCAGCCCCAGCATTTT. This encodes CASSRTPSNQPQHF.

The V gene is TRBV10-1, the J gene TRBJ2-2, with D perhaps matching TRBD1 or TRBD2 (6 bases each). The CDR3 loop spans 14 amino acids. The germline V and J ends were trimmed by 2 bases and 7 bases, with 11 bases remaining between them. Germline V gene data show CDR1 as WNHNN and CDR2 as SYGVQD (reference sequence). The DNA of the CDR3 is TGCGCCAGCAGTGAGGGGGGGCCTCACGGGGAGCTGTTTTTT. This encodes CASSEGGPHGELFF.

This chain connects TRBV5-6 to TRBJ2-7; 11 positions agree with TRBD2. V lost 0 bases and J lost 4; bases outside the gene matches: 3. The CDR3 sequence is 15 residues long. Germline V gene lookup returns CDR1 SGHDT and CDR2 YYEEEE. The chain's CDR3 is CASSLGLAGLYEQYV. The CDR3 nucleotides read TGTGCCAGCAGCTTGGGACTAGCGGGGCTATACGAGCAGTACGTC.

The chain couples TRBV7-8 to TRBJ2-3; D is possibly TRBD2 (5 bases). V lost 4 bases and J lost 1, with 24 bases in between. From germline, CDR1 is SGHVS and CDR2 FQNEAQ. There are 19 residues in the CDR3. The CDR3 DNA is TGTGCCAGCAGCTCTTACCAAAGCGGTCTTTGGTTGGGCACAGATACGCAGTATTTT. It is translated as CASSSYQSGLWLGTDTQYF. The variable domain in full, completed from reference TRBV7-8 and TRBJ2-3, reads GAGVSQSPRYKVAKRGQDVALRCDPISGHVSLFWYQQALGQGPEFLTYFQNEAQLDKSGLPSDRFFAERPEGSVSTLKIQRTQQEDSAVYLCASSSYQSGLWLGTDTQYFGPGTRLTVL.

In its sample, this clone was seen once. This chain's CDR3 is CASSFDLGWETQYF. CDR3 sequence (DNA): TGTGCCAGCAGCTTTGACTTGGGGTGGGAGACCCAGTACTTC. The chain links TRBV5-6 to TRBJ2-5; no reliable D call. Germline V lookup: CDR1 SGHDT, CDR2 YYEEEE. Trimming took off 2 bases at V and 5 bases at J, with 13 bases between the two ends. CDR3 length: 14 amino acids. Full variable domain (outside the CDR3, taken from reference TRBV5-6 and TRBJ2-5): DAGVTQSPTHLIKTRGQQVTLRCSPKSGHDTVSWYQQALGQGPQFIFQYYEEEERQRGNFPDRFSGHQFPNYSSELNVNALLLGDSALYLCASSFDLGWETQYFGPGTRLLVL.

The V gene is TRBV10-3, the J gene TRBJ2-3, with 9 bases fitting TRBD1. V was pared by 7 bases and J by 6 bases, with 5 bases of the junction left unmatched. From germline, CDR1 is ENHRY and CDR2 SYGVKD. This CDR3 is built from 13 residues. This CDR3 reads CAITPGTGDTQYF. Written as DNA, the CDR3 is TGTGCCATCACACCCGGGACAGGGGATACGCAGTATTTT.

The chain is built from TRBV28 and TRBJ1-2, with no clear D. Germline assignment: CDR1 MDHEN and CDR2 SYDVKM. The CDR3 has 13 residues. V lost 3 bases to trimming and J lost 3 bases, with 8 bases between them. The CDR3 here is CASSLLSDYGYTF. The CDR3 DNA reads TGTGCCAGCAGTTTGTTAAGTGACTATGGCTACACCTTC.

Regarding this clone: The sample holds other DNA sequences that translate to the same CDR3. The rearrangement joins TRBV2 to TRBJ2-2; D unclear. V was trimmed by 6 bases and J by 5 bases, leaving 7 bases between them. There are 12 residues in the CDR3. Germline V gene data show CDR1 as SNHLY and CDR2 as FYNNEI. The CDR3 DNA is TGTGCCAGCAGGGGGTGGACCGGGGAGCTGTTTTTT. It is translated as CASRGWTGELFF.

The rearrangement links TRBV7-9 to TRBJ1-4; 9 bases are a match to TRBD1. The trim removed 5 bases at V and 2 bases at J, leaving 9 bases unmatched. Germline V lookup: CDR1 SEHNR, CDR2 FQNEAQ (reference sequence). The CDR3 contains 17 residues. CDR3 amino acids: CASSLGQGKTTNEKLFF. CDR3 bases: TGTGCCAGCAGCCTGGGACAGGGAAAAACTACTAATGAAAAACTGTTTTTT.

This clone was found a few times. The chain couples TRBV6-6 to TRBJ1-6; D may be TRBD1 (6 bases). Trimming shortened V by 6 bases and J by 7 bases, and 19 bases separated the two germline ends. This CDR3 is built from 16 residues. Germline values: CDR1 MNHNY, CDR2 SVGAGI (reference sequence). CDR3 DNA: TGTGCCAGCAGCCGGGGGCAGCTCTCAAGGAATTCACCCCTCCACTTT. Amino acid sequence: CASSRGQLSRNSPLHF.

The chain carries TRBV28 and TRBJ1-5, with D possibly matching TRBD1 (6 bases). The CDR3 length is 15 residues. The V gene's germline CDR1 is MDHEN and CDR2 SYDVKM. Deletions cut 7 bases from V and 4 bases from J, with 17 bases between. The CDR3 region has the DNA TGTGCCAGCACCCTTGCGGCGGGACATAATCAGCCCCAGCATTTT. Its translation is CASTLAAGHNQPQHF.

This clone showed up just once. The chain uses TRBV6-5 and TRBJ1-6; D unclear. The V end lost 6 bases, the J end lost 6 bases, and 6 bases lay between the germline ends. Looked up from germline, CDR1 is MNHEY and CDR2 is SVGAGI. The CDR3 consists of 12 residues. Here the CDR3 reads CASREANSPLHF. CDR3 coding DNA: TGTGCCAGCAGGGAGGCTAATTCACCCCTCCACTTT.

The chain is built from TRBV30 and TRBJ2-7; 10 bases agree with TRBD1. The germline gives CDR1 GTSNPN, CDR2 SVGIG (reference sequence). CDR3 length equals 15 residues. V lost 1 base and J lost 5; bases outside the gene matches: 8. CDR3 in amino acids: CAWSDSGTGDHEQYF. For the CDR3, the DNA is TGTGCCTGGAGTGACTCCGGGACAGGGGACCACGAGCAGTACTTC.

The chain has TRBV6-5 and TRBJ1-2, with TRBD1 matching over 7 bases. This CDR3 contains 14 residues. Germline V gives CDR1 MNHEY, CDR2 SVGAGI. The V and J ends lost 5 bases and 0 bases, in that order; junction bases with no gene match: 3. The CDR3 sequence is CASSLGTANYGYTF. CDR3 nucleotide sequence: TGTGCCAGCAGTCTCGGGACAGCTAACTATGGCTACACCTTC.

This rearrangement joins TRBV6-6 to TRBJ1-5; D may be TRBD1 (5 bases). The CDR3 sequence is 14 residues long. The germline CDR1 and CDR2 sequences are MNHNY and SVGAGI (reference sequence). Trimming stripped 6 bases from V and 2 bases from J, with 11 bases between. The CDR3 reads CASSPRVGNQPQHF. The CDR3 nucleotides are TGTGCCAGCAGCCCCAGGGTTGGCAATCAGCCCCAGCATTTT.

V usage is TRBV27 and J usage is TRBJ1-6; D is undetermined. Per the germline V gene, CDR1 is MNHEY and CDR2 is SMNVEV (reference sequence). CDR3 length equals 15 residues. Trimming stripped 2 bases from V and 5 bases from J, with 10 bases between. CDR3 sequence reads: CASSLGVLHNSPLHF. The CDR3 region has the DNA TGTGCCAGCAGTTTAGGGGTCCTACATAATTCACCCCTCCACTTT.